The 3 T cell receptor beta chains below were found in one sample sequenced in a study of blood T cells in healthy people across ages. Combining a sample-barcoded 5' primer with a J-beta primer mix, a second PCR ran for about 7 to 12 cycles. TCRdb re-called the 5' RACE reads through MiXCR, storing one row per CDR3 protein. The sample carries some 860,000 distinct CDR3 sequences, around three fifths recorded once. Sequencing was performed on blood. All receptors come from a man between 35 and 55 years old in good health.

This clonotype was picked up a small number of times. This rearrangement joins TRBV20-1 to TRBJ1-6; D is undetermined. Germline V gives CDR1 DFQATT, CDR2 SNEGSKA (reference sequence). The V end lost 3 bases, the J end lost 7 bases, and 16 bases lay between the germline ends. This CDR3 is built from 15 residues. The CDR3 DNA is TGCAGTGCTAGCGACGTTGCCAGACTGAATTCACCCCTCCACTTT. Its translation is CSASDVARLNSPLHF.

The CDR3 DNA reads TGTGCCAGCAGTGGAAACAAGAAACAACAAGAGACCCAGTACTTC. Encoded protein: CASSGNKKQQETQYF. This chain connects TRBV28 to TRBJ2-5; D ambiguous. CDR3 length: 15 amino acids. Germline V CDR1 and CDR2: MDHEN, SYDVKM. Trimming pared 5 bases from V and 2 bases from J, leaving 15 bases between.

V usage is TRBV7-9 and J usage is TRBJ1-2; 7 positions match TRBD1. Germline loops: CDR1 SEHNR, CDR2 FQNEAQ (reference sequence). V shed 3 bases, J shed 1 base, and the junction held 5 bases outside the gene matches. The CDR3 has 15 residues. CDR3 sequence: CASSFVQGGNYGYTF. The CDR3 coding sequence is TGTGCCAGCAGCTTCGTCCAGGGGGGTAACTATGGCTACACCTTC.